These 6 T cell receptor beta chains came from one sample sequenced in a study of blood T cell repertoires in COVID-19. Clones were sequenced by immunoSEQ multiplex PCR, and TCRdb holds only the in-frame ones, with some missing. The sample has 150,000 to 200,000 clones; around 90% are singletons. The sequencing sample was made of PBMCs or T cells enriched from blood (not recorded which). These receptors were collected from a woman between 18 and 30 years old who had recovered from COVID-19.

J is TRBJ2-5 and V is TRBV12-3 or TRBV12-4; 7 bases map to TRBD2. V lost 8 bases to trimming and J lost 4 bases; unmatched junction nucleotides: 1. The CDR3 is made up of 11 amino acids. The CDR3 loop is CASGGVETQYF. The DNA of the CDR3 is TGTGCCAGCGGGGGGGTAGAGACCCAGTACTTC.

The chain couples TRBV6-5 to TRBJ1-1, with D hard to call. Germline CDR1 reads MNHEY; CDR2 reads SVGAGI. Trimming took off 8 bases at V and 1 base at J, with 8 bases between the two ends. The CDR3 totals 12 residues. The CDR3 DNA follows: TGTGCCAGCCTAGCGGCGAACACTGAAGCTTTCTTT. Amino acid sequence: CASLAANTEAFF.

The J gene is TRBJ2-1, the V gene TRBV6-2 or TRBV6-3, with 8 bases identical to TRBD2. The ends lost 5 bases at V and 9 bases at J; junction bases unmatched: 6. The CDR3 loop spans 13 amino acids. Germline CDR1 and CDR2: MNHEY and SVGEGT. The CDR3 region has the DNA TGTGCCAGCAGTCCCGGGACTAGTCTTGAGCAGTTCTTC. As protein: CASSPGTSLEQFF.

This chain connects TRBV19 to TRBJ1-2; D might be TRBD1 (6 bases). The CDR3 runs 13 residues. The germline V and J ends were trimmed by 2 bases and 7 bases, with 11 bases remaining between them. The germline gives CDR1 LNHDA, CDR2 SQIVND (reference sequence). The CDR3 DNA sequence: TGTGCCAGTAGTATATCGACAGGTTTTGGCTACACCTTC. It translates to CASSISTGFGYTF.

The rearrangement uses TRBV3-1 (or the pseudogene TRBV3-2) and TRBJ1-4; D remains unclear. Germline V lookup: CDR1 LGHDT, CDR2 YNNKEL (reference sequence). V gave up 4 bases and J gave up 7 bases, with 13 bases separating them. The CDR3 runs to 14 residues. The CDR3 spells CASSPTVEGEKLFF. The CDR3 DNA reads TGTGCCAGCAGCCCCACAGTCGAAGGTGAAAAACTGTTTTTT.

The chain is built from TRBV7-9 and TRBJ1-4, with no clear D. V lost 4 bases and J lost 4, with 19 bases in between. This CDR3 contains 17 residues. Germline lookup yields CDR1 SEHNR and CDR2 FQNEAQ (reference sequence). Written as DNA, the CDR3 is TGTGCCAGCAGCTCACTAACGACCTCGAGCTTTAATGAAAAACTGTTTTTT. This encodes CASSSLTTSSFNEKLFF.